This record looks at one T cell receptor beta chain sequence and its context. No antigen is known for it. At one of its ends the junction is not consistent with the germline gene, which may arise from a read error. This specimen belongs to a study of tumor-infiltrating lymphocytes in primary liver carcinoma. Study-wide background: Subjects presented with primary liver carcinoma managed by surgical resection. Productive TCRbeta read yields ran from roughly 3.5 to 7 million per sample and were similar between tissues. The patients included men and women who were aged 30 to 69 years.

The template, roughly 0.45 ug total RNA, yielded TCR beta cDNA made with a constant-region primer. Library construction for TCR beta comprised three nested multiplex PCR rounds performed with slightly modified ARM-PCR. One entry per CDR3 protein, called by TCRdb with MiXCR from the multiplex PCR reads. This sample has about 180,000 distinct CDR3 sequences, with 50% to 75% found just once. Notes on the study in general: A significantly higher top-250-clone fraction was found in tumors than in blood (p = 0.039).

Germline DNA was also extracted, and blood RNA was taken from unsorted whole blood. The sequence was collected from a man in his forties or fifties with primary liver carcinoma and hepatitis B virus infection. Sequencing used peripheral blood.

CDR3 sequence: CTSWGQYPYNEQFF. CDR3 coding DNA: TGTACCAGTTGGGGACAGTATCCTTACAATGAGCAGTTCTTC. The chain uses TRBV6-5 and TRBJ2-1; 7 nucleotides match TRBD1. The CDR3 length is 14 residues. Germline lookup yields CDR1 MNHEY and CDR2 SVGAGI.